This TCR beta chain was profiled in a study of cytomegalovirus exposure and HLA in healthy donors. Vbeta (60) and Jbeta (13) primers were used in the PCR. The method was immunoSEQ multiplex PCR; TCRdb's version includes in-frame clones alone and lacks a portion of them. Of about 130,000 clones in the sample, roughly 78% were seen once. The J segment lost 1 base and the V segment lost 4 bases, leaving 9 bases of the junction unmatched. This CDR3 spans 16 amino acids. CDR1 MNHEY and CDR2 SVGAGI come from the germline V gene. Whole-study results and caveats: Data from an earlier analysis indicated that most TCR beta V segments were productive either about 87% or about 30% of the time. Among the sequence variants, a highly shared cluster was likely an artifact of sequencing. Roughly uniform depth of sequencing across donors was assumed in presence/absence analyses. Sequences of the TCR beta chain were said to predict the HLA-A and HLA-B alleles of most subjects accurately.

About this clone itself: Antigen specificity is unknown.

The receptor comes from a young man in good health and CMV-seropositive. The sequencing sample was made of PBMCs. V is TRBV6-5 and J is TRBJ1-1, with 7 bases that match TRBD1. The CDR3 here is CASSSFRGIGNTEAFF. CDR3 bases: TGTGCCAGCAGTTCCTTCAGGGGGATCGGGAACACTGAAGCTTTCTTT.